The subject of this entry is one TCR beta chain. A deep-level run was used for the assay. Each subset's genomic DNA was shared equally among a number of immunoSEQ plates. Using immunoSEQ multiplex PCR, the repertoire was profiled, and TCRdb retains in-frame clones only, with some absent. The sample shows roughly 650,000 clones, 95% to 97% of them seen only once. Positive CCR7 selection of CD45RO-negative cells yielded the naive CD8 cells, and terminally differentiated effector memory CD45RA+ cells were excluded. This sample is part of a study of shared clonotypes between healthy human individuals. Germline CDR1 and CDR2: MNHEY and SVGAGI. The germline V and J ends were trimmed by 3 bases and 2 bases, with 10 bases remaining between them. The CDR3 length is 14 residues.

This TCR was recovered from a woman aged 25 to 45 in good health. The V gene is TRBV6-5, the J gene TRBJ2-5; D possibly matches TRBD1 or TRBD2 (5 bases each). The sample taken for sequencing was naive CD8+ T cells sorted from blood. The CDR3 DNA reads as TGTGCCAGCAGTTATTGGGACGGTCAAGAGACCCAGTACTTC. Encoded protein: CASSYWDGQETQYF.